A selection of T cell receptor beta chains follows, all from one sample in a study of T cell responses to AZD1222 COVID-19 vaccine. This table comes from immunoSEQ multiplex PCR, and its TCRdb copy is limited to in-frame clones, with some not included. The sample yields about 100,000 clones, around nine tenths seen once. Source: peripheral blood, taken on day 0 of AZD1222 vaccination. The receptor set was obtained from an adult in good health. The CDR3 runs from the conserved cysteine through the conserved F or W. D genes are given only for firm matches. Part of the rows lack a size; the others show once, few, many or a class for expanded clones.

clone_size d_call j_call v_call cdr3_nt cdr3_aa
- TRBD2 TRBJ2-3 TRBV27 TGTGCCAGCAACGAGGGGCTAGCGGGAAGATTCACAGATACGCAGTATTTT CASNEGLAGRFTDTQYF
- - TRBJ1-4 TRBV27 TGTGCCAGTAGTTTAGCAAGGGTAGGAAAACTGTTTTTT CASSLARVGKLFF
- TRBD1 TRBJ1-2 TRBV24-1 TGTGCCACCAGTGAGGACAGGGACTATGGCTACACCTTC CATSEDRDYGYTF
- TRBD2 TRBJ2-3 TRBV13 TGTGCCAGCACCGGACTAGCGGGAGTGACAGATACGCAGTATTTT CASTGLAGVTDTQYF
- TRBD1 TRBJ2-1 TRBV4-1 TGCGCCAGCAGCCATCCCGGACAGGGCGATGAGCAGTTCTTC CASSHPGQGDEQFF
- TRBD1 TRBJ1-1 TRBV30 TGTGCCTGGAGTGAATCAGGGGGAGGGGTAGCTTTCTTT CAWSESGGGVAFF
- - TRBJ2-1 TRBV27 TGTGCCAGCAGTTTTAACGCTTACAATGAGCAGTTCTTC CASSFNAYNEQFF
- - TRBJ2-3 TRBV9 TGTGCCAGCAGCGTAGGGGGGGTGGCAGATACGCAGTATTTT CASSVGGVADTQYF
- - TRBJ1-3 TRBV9 TGTGCCAGCAGCGTCCATACTCCCCCAGGTCCTGGAAACACCATATATTTT CASSVHTPPGPGNTIYF
- - TRBJ1-4 TRBV7-8 TGTGCCAGCAGCTTCCGGTCAACTAATGAAAAACTGTTTTTT CASSFRSTNEKLFF
- TRBD2 TRBJ2-6 TRBV7-2 TGTGCCAGCAGCTACGATAGCGGGATGCCCTCTGGGGCCAACGTCCTGACTTTC CASSYDSGMPSGANVLTF
- TRBD2 TRBJ2-5 TRBV5-4 TGTGCCAGCAGCTTGGCCCAGAACGGGAGGAGGGAAGAGACCCAGTACTTC CASSLAQNGRREETQYF
- - TRBJ1-2 TRBV21-1 TGTGCCAGCAGCGCCTACAGGGGTCATAACTATGGCTACACCTTC CASSAYRGHNYGYTF
- - TRBJ2-2 TRBV7-9 TGTGCCAGCGAGCGACAGGAACAAACCGGGGAGCTGTTTTTT CASERQEQTGELFF
- - TRBJ1-5 TRBV27 TGTGCCAGCAGTTTATCCCGTAGCAATCAGCCCCAGCATTTT CASSLSRSNQPQHF
- - TRBJ2-2 TRBV21-1 TGTGCCAGCAGCAAAGGAGTCGGGAGTAGGGCCGGGGAGCTGTTTTTT CASSKGVGSRAGELFF
- - TRBJ1-3 TRBV30 TGTGCCTGGAGTCAGGGGATCTCTGGAAACACCATATATTTT CAWSQGISGNTIYF
- - TRBJ2-2 TRBV7-2 TGTGCCAGCAGCCTATATGCGTACGGGGAGCTGTTTTTT CASSLYAYGELFF
- TRBD2 TRBJ2-5 TRBV5-4 TGTGCCAGCAGCTCGAAGCGGGAGGGCCGGGAGACCCAGTACTTC CASSSKREGRETQYF
- - TRBJ2-3 TRBV21-1 TGTGCCAGCAGCTCTCCTTCGACAGATACGCAGTATTTT CASSSPSTDTQYF
- - TRBJ2-5 TRBV29-1 TGCAGCGCCTCCAGGGACTCCAGAGCAGAGACCCAGTACTTC CSASRDSRAETQYF
- - TRBJ1-2 TRBV19 TGTGCCAGTAGTATTGGGGTCCGCTCCAGAAACTATGGCTACACCTTC CASSIGVRSRNYGYTF
- - TRBJ1-5 TRBV7-8 TGTGCCAGCAGCCTCCGGGGTAATCAGCCCCAGCATTTT CASSLRGNQPQHF
- - TRBJ1-1 TRBV30 TGTGCCTGGAGTGTATTTGGGTACACTGAAGCTTTCTTT CAWSVFGYTEAFF
- TRBD1 TRBJ1-6 TRBV2 TGTGCCAGCGAGACAGGGAGAGGGAATTCACCCCTCCACTTT CASETGRGNSPLHF
once - TRBJ2-5 TRBV19 TGTGCCAGTAGTATCGGCAGGGGTGGGGAGACCCAGTACTTC CASSIGRGGETQYF
- - TRBJ2-2 TRBV7-3 TGTGCCAGCAGCCCCGGACTGCAAGCCGGGGAGCTGTTTTTT CASSPGLQAGELFF
- - TRBJ1-1 TRBV28 TGTGCCAGCAGACAATGGGGGGGCATGGAGGCTGAAGCTTTCTTT CASRQWGGMEAEAFF
- TRBD1 TRBJ2-3 TRBV5-1 TGCGCCAGCAGCTTCCGGGACAGGGGACCAGATACGCAGTATTTT CASSFRDRGPDTQYF
- - TRBJ1-2 TRBV27 TGTGCCAGCAGTTTTGAGGGGCGCTATGGCTACACCTTC CASSFEGRYGYTF
few TRBD2 TRBJ2-3 TRBV11-2 TGTGCCAGCAGCTTGCTAGCGGGAGTCCGCCCAGATACGCAGTATTTT CASSLLAGVRPDTQYF
few - TRBJ1-2 TRBV27 TGTGCCAGCAGACCGAAGTTGGGGACCCCAGCTAACTATGGCTACACCTTC CASRPKLGTPANYGYTF
- - TRBJ2-4 TRBV5-1 TGCGCCAGCAGCTCTAACAGGGAAATAGCCAAAAACATTCAGTACTTC CASSSNREIAKNIQYF
- - TRBJ2-5 TRBV5-6 TGTGCCAGCAACTCTTGGCACCAAGAGACCCAGTACTTC CASNSWHQETQYF
- - TRBJ2-1 TRBV11-3 TGTGCCAGCAGCCGAGCGGCAGCTAGTTACAATGAGCAGTTCTTC CASSRAAASYNEQFF
- - TRBJ2-1 TRBV4-1 TGCGCCAGCAGCCAAGGGGGGTCTTTGCGGGAAACATACAATGAGCAGTTCTTC CASSQGGSLRETYNEQFF
- - TRBJ2-7 TRBV28 TGTGCCAGCAGGACTACCACCTACGAGCAGTACTTC CASRTTTYEQYF